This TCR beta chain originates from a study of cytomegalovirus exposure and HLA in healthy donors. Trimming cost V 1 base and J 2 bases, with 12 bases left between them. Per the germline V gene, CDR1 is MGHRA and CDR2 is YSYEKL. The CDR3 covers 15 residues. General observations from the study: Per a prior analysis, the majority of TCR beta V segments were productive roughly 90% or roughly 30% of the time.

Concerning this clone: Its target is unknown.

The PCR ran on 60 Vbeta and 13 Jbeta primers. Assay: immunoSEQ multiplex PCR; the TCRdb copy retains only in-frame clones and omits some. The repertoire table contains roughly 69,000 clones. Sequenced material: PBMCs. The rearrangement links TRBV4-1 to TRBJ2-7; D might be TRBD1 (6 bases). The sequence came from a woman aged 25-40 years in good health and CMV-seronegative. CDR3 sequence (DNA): TGCGCCAGCAGCCAAGGTCAGGGGCCGGCCTACGAGCAGTACTTC. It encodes CASSQGQGPAYEQYF.